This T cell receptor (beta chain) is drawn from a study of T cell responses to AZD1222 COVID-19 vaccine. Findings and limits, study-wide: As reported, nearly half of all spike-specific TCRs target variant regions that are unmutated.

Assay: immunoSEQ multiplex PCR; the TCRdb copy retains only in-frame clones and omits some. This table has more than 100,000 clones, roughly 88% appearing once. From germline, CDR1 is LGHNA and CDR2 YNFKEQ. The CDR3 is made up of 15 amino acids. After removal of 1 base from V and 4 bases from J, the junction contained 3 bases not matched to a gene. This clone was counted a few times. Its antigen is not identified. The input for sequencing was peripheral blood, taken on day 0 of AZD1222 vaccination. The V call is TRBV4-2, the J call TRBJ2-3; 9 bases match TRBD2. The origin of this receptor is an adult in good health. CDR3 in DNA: TGTGCCAGCAGCCAAGCTAGCGGGGAGGCAGATACGCAGTATTTT. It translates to CASSQASGEADTQYF.